This T cell receptor (beta chain) was retrieved from a study of PD-1 blockade in mismatch repair-deficient tumors. The CDR3 consists of 17 residues. Trimming left V 0 bases short and J 4 bases short, with 16 bases between. CDR1 is SGHKS, CDR2 YYEKEE, per germline (reference sequence). TCRdb's table, derived via immunoSEQ multiplex PCR, lists solely in-frame clones and lacks some. The table includes about 100,000 clones, about four fifths detected once. Here the sequenced sample was peripheral blood, taken approximately 35 weeks after starting pembrolizumab. This TCR came from an adult with mismatch repair-deficient cancer. The chain uses TRBV5-5 and TRBJ1-4; D not certain. CDR3 bases: TGTGCCAGCAGCTTGGACCTAGGGCTGCGGGGTAATGAAAAACTGTTTTTT. Its protein is CASSLDLGLRGNEKLFF.